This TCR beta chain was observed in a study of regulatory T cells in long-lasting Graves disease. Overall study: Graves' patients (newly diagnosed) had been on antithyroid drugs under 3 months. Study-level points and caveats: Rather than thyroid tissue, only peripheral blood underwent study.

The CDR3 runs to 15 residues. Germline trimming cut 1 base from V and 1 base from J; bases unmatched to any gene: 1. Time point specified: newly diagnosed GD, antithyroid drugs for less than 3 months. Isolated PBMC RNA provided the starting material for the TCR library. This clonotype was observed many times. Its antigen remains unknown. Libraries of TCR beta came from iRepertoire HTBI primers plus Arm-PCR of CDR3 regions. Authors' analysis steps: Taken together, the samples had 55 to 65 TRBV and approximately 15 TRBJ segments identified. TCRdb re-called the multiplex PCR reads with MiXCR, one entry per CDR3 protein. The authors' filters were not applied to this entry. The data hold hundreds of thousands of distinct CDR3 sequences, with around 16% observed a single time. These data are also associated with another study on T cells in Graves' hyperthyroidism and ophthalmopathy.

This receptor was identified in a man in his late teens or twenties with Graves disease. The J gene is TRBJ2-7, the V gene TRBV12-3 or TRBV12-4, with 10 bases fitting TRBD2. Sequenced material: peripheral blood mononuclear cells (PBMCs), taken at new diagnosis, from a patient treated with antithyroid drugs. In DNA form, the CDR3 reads TGTGCCAGCAGTTTAGGGACTAGCGGTTCCTACGAGCAGTACTTC. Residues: CASSLGTSGSYEQYF.